These 19 T cell receptor beta chains share one sample of origin, sequenced in a study of CD8 T cells in Susac syndrome. A quantity of about 0.5 to 1 ug RNA underwent reverse transcription using random hexamers. TCRdb used MiXCR to reprocess the immunoSEQ multiplex PCR reads, holding one entry per CDR3 protein. The table lists 150,000 or so distinct CDR3 sequences, 80% to 95% of them singletons, with around 0.13% in the top ten. The sequenced sample consisted of CD4+ T cells from PBMCs. The receptors were gathered from a human donor in good health.

This chain joins TRBV20-1 and TRBJ2-1; perhaps D is TRBD1 or TRBD2 (5 bases each). There are 11 residues in the CDR3. From germline, CDR1 is DFQATT and CDR2 SNEGSKA (reference sequence). Deletions cut 2 bases from V and 9 bases from J, with 8 bases between. CDR3 bases: TGCAGTGCTAGACGAGGGACTGAGCAGTTCTTC. It specifies CSARRGTEQFF.

The chain couples TRBV4-1 to TRBJ1-4, with D maybe TRBD1 (5 bases). This CDR3 has 15 amino acids. The ends were cut back, 5 bases at V and 7 bases at J, with 17 bases in the middle. Per germline, CDR1 MGHRA and CDR2 YSYEKL. CDR3 amino acids: CASSNQGARVEKLFF. As DNA, the CDR3 is TGCGCCAGCAGCAACCAAGGGGCGAGGGTTGAAAAACTGTTTTTT.

The chain recombines TRBV4-2 with TRBJ1-2, with 10 bases aligning to TRBD1. Trimming cost V 6 bases and J 2 bases; bases outside gene matches: 6. The germline gives CDR1 LGHNA, CDR2 YNFKEQ. This CDR3 is built from 15 residues. The CDR3 sequence is CASRPGQGRNYGYTF. The DNA for the CDR3 is TGTGCCAGCAGGCCGGGACAGGGGAGGAACTATGGCTACACCTTC.

This chain uses TRBV4-1 with TRBJ1-3; D is unresolved. This CDR3 spans 18 amino acids. Germline V gene lookup returns CDR1 MGHRA and CDR2 YSYEKL. Trimming stripped 1 base from V and 0 bases from J, with 16 bases between. CDR3 residues: CASSQANSRTDSGNTIYF. As DNA, the CDR3 is TGCGCCAGCAGCCAAGCTAATAGCCGCACAGACTCTGGAAACACCATATATTTT.

The chain has TRBV20-1 and TRBJ1-2; no reliable D call. This CDR3 spans 13 amino acids. The germline V gene has CDR1 DFQATT and CDR2 SNEGSKA (reference sequence). The ends were cut back, 3 bases at V and 2 bases at J, with 10 bases in the middle. The CDR3 sequence is CSASSAENYGYTF. The CDR3, as DNA: TGCAGTGCTAGTTCGGCAGAGAACTATGGCTACACCTTC.

This rearrangement joins TRBV2 to TRBJ1-5, with TRBD1 identical over 7 bases. This CDR3 comprises 15 residues. Germline lookup yields CDR1 SNHLY and CDR2 FYNNEI. J was trimmed by 1 base and V by 5 bases; bases with no gene match: 5. The CDR3 sequence is CASSTNRGSNQPQHF. The CDR3 DNA sequence: TGTGCCAGCAGTACGAACAGGGGAAGCAATCAGCCCCAGCATTTT.

The V and J genes are TRBV29-1 and TRBJ2-7; unclear D gene. V lost 2 bases and J lost 0, with 8 bases in between. CDR1 and CDR2 from the germline V gene are SQVTM and ANQGSEA. The CDR3 length is 13 residues. This CDR3 reads CSVENASSYEQYF. CDR3 DNA: TGCAGCGTTGAAAATGCTAGCTCCTACGAGCAGTACTTC.

This rearrangement joins TRBV5-1 to TRBJ1-6; D gene unclear. This CDR3 spans 15 amino acids. Per germline, CDR1 SGHRS and CDR2 YFSETQ. V was cut by 0 bases and J by 7 bases, with 11 bases left in between. CDR3 residues: CASSLGVVANSPLHF. The DNA of the CDR3 is TGCGCCAGCAGCTTGGGAGTTGTGGCAAATTCACCCCTCCACTTT.

The V and J genes are TRBV29-1 and TRBJ1-1; TRBD1 aligns across 8 bases. CDR1 SQVTM and CDR2 ANQGSEA come from the germline V gene. Losses at the gene ends were 7 bases for V and 4 bases for J; bases not matched to a gene: 5. This CDR3 contains 12 residues. The CDR3 here is CSARTGSTEAFF. CDR3 nucleotide sequence: TGCAGCGCCAGGACAGGGTCCACTGAAGCTTTCTTT.

The J gene is TRBJ1-6, the V gene TRBV7-2; D is perhaps TRBD1 (5 bases). From germline, CDR1 is SGHTA and CDR2 FQGNSA. V was trimmed by 5 bases and J by 9 bases, leaving 14 bases between them. The CDR3 spans 14 residues. The CDR3 here is CASSRAGSSSPLHF. Here the CDR3 DNA reads TGTGCCAGCAGCAGGGCAGGGAGTAGTTCACCCCTCCACTTT. Full variable domain (missing parts from reference TRBV7-2 and TRBJ1-6): GAGVSQSPSNKVTEKGKDVELRCDPISGHTALYWYRQSLGQGLEFLIYFQGNSAPDKSGLPSDRFSAERTGGSVSTLTIQRTQQEDSAVYLCASSRAGSSSPLHFGNGTRLTVT.

The chain is built from TRBV20-1 and TRBJ2-7; D ambiguous. This CDR3 is built from 11 residues. Germline CDR1 is DFQATT and CDR2 is SNEGSKA (reference sequence). Between the trimmed V and J ends, which lost 2 bases and 3 bases, there was a span of 5 bases. In DNA, the CDR3 is TGCAGTGCTAGATACGGCTACGAGCAGTACTTC. This encodes CSARYGYEQYF.

The chain employs TRBV21-1 and TRBJ2-7; the table assigns TRBD2, which was not confirmed against the DNA. TRBV21-1 is annotated as a pseudogene. This CDR3 comprises 15 residues. The DNA of the CDR3 is TGTGCCAGCAGCATGGGGCCCCAGGTACACTACGAGCAGTACTTC. It translates to CASSMGPQVHYEQYF.

The rearrangement uses TRBV29-1 and TRBJ1-1; no reliable D call. The CDR3 is 15 residues long. With 5 bases removed from V and 1 base from J, the gap between germline ends came to 17 bases. From germline, CDR1 is SQVTM and CDR2 ANQGSEA. DNA for the CDR3: TGCAGCGTTTGCGGGCCTTTAGGGTCGAACACTGAAGCTTTCTTT. This codes for CSVCGPLGSNTEAFF.

The J gene is TRBJ2-7, the V gene TRBV18; TRBD1 agrees at 7 bases. Germline V lookup: CDR1 KGHSH, CDR2 LQKENI. Trimming cost V 4 bases and J 5 bases; bases outside gene matches: 5. The CDR3 sequence is 13 residues long. The CDR3 DNA sequence: TGTGCCAGCTCACGGCGAGACAGGGACGAGCAGTACTTC. Translated, it gives CASSRRDRDEQYF.

V and J are TRBV20-1 and TRBJ2-3, with D perhaps being TRBD1 or TRBD2 (5 bases each). The CDR3 sequence is 15 residues long. Germline V gene data show CDR1 as DFQATT and CDR2 as SNEGSKA (reference sequence). The CDR3, as DNA: TGCACCACAAGGGGACCCCGAGAGTTCACAGATACGCAGTATTTT. Its protein product is CTTRGPREFTDTQYF.

This chain joins TRBV5-6 and TRBJ2-5, with 8 positions matching TRBD1. J lost 13 bases, V lost 0 bases, and 2 bases had no gene match. This CDR3 is 11 amino acids long. The germline V gene has CDR1 SGHDT and CDR2 YYEEEE. The CDR3: CASSLGTGSYF. Written as DNA, the CDR3 is TGTGCCAGCAGCTTGGGGACAGGGTCGTACTTC.

V and J are TRBV7-9 and TRBJ2-3; the D gene is possibly TRBD1 (5 bases). The length of the CDR3 is 13 residues. Germline V CDR1 and CDR2: SEHNR, FQNEAQ (reference sequence). V lost 5 bases and J lost 4, with 10 bases in between. CDR3 region: CASSTRQPDTQYF. DNA for the CDR3: TGTGCCAGCAGCACCCGACAGCCAGATACGCAGTATTTT.

The rearrangement joins TRBV6-2 or TRBV6-3 to TRBJ1-1, with 7 bases fitting TRBD1. The germline CDR1 and CDR2 sequences are MNHEY and SVGEGT. This CDR3 has 14 amino acids. J gave up 2 bases and V 6 bases, and 6 bases lay outside the gene matches. In DNA form, the CDR3 reads TGTGCCAGCAGCCCAGGGGGGAGAAACACTGAAGCTTTCTTT. Translated: CASSPGGRNTEAFF.

The gene calls are TRBV6-5 and TRBJ1-2, with unresolved D. V dropped 2 bases and J dropped 4 bases, with 8 bases sitting between them. The CDR3 contains 13 residues. Germline V gene data show CDR1 as MNHEY and CDR2 as SVGAGI. DNA for the CDR3: TGTGCCAGCAGTTACGGACCGCTCTATGGCTACACCTTC. Amino acids: CASSYGPLYGYTF.